These T cell receptor beta chains were read from a single sample in a study of shared clonotypes between healthy human individuals. Clones were read by immunoSEQ multiplex PCR, and TCRdb kept only the in-frame ones, dropping some. The table has around 2.1 million clones, 93% seen once. Sequencing was carried out using naive CD8+ T cells from PBMCs. The receptors derive from a man aged 18-30 years in good health. Some clones in this sample may be carry-over from other donors' samples. CDR3s include the opening cysteine and the closing phenylalanine or tryptophan. A D gene is named only where the DNA matches it firmly. Where a row states a size, it is once, few, many or the class of an expanded clone; other rows omit it.

clone size: -
CDR3 length: 15
V gene: TRBV7-3
D gene: -
J gene: TRBJ2-3
CDR3 DNA: TGTGCCAGCAGCTTAACCGGGACACCGGCGGATACGCAGTATTTT
CDR3 protein: CASSLTGTPADTQYF

clone size: once
CDR3 length: 16
V gene: TRBV4-3
D gene: -
J gene: TRBJ2-7
CDR3 DNA: TGCGCCAGCAGCCAGCAAGGACAGCCCGCAATATACGAGCAGTACTTC
CDR3 protein: CASSQQGQPAIYEQYF

clone size: -
CDR3 length: 14
V gene: TRBV6-1
D gene: TRBD1
J gene: TRBJ1-2
CDR3 DNA: TGTGCCAGCAGTGGGTCCGACAGGGTGGCAAGCTACACCTTC
CDR3 protein: CASSGSDRVASYTF

clone size: few
CDR3 length: 13
V gene: TRBV9
D gene: -
J gene: TRBJ1-1
CDR3 DNA: TGTGCCAGCAGCCCCACCAGGACCGGGGAAGCTTTCTTT
CDR3 protein: CASSPTRTGEAFF

clone size: -
CDR3 length: 14
V gene: TRBV15
D gene: -
J gene: TRBJ1-1
CDR3 DNA: TGTGCCACCAGCAGTCGGTTAGGGGAACCTGAAGCTTTCTTT
CDR3 protein: CATSSRLGEPEAFF

clone size: -
CDR3 length: 16
V gene: TRBV6-1
D gene: TRBD1
J gene: TRBJ1-4
CDR3 DNA: TGTGCCAGCAGTGAAGACTGGACAGGGTTGAGAGAAAAACTGTTTTTT
CDR3 protein: CASSEDWTGLREKLFF

clone size: -
CDR3 length: 16
V gene: TRBV10-1
D gene: -
J gene: TRBJ2-1
CDR3 DNA: TGCGCCAGCAGTGAGTGGTCCGCCCCTGAGGACAATGAGCAGTTCTTC
CDR3 protein: CASSEWSAPEDNEQFF

clone size: -
CDR3 length: 12
V gene: TRBV11-2
D gene: -
J gene: TRBJ2-2
CDR3 DNA: TGTGCCAGCAGCCACCCCCCCGGGGAGCTGTTTTTT
CDR3 protein: CASSHPPGELFF

clone size: -
CDR3 length: 16
V gene: TRBV19
D gene: -
J gene: TRBJ2-7
CDR3 DNA: TGTGCCAGTAGTATAGATGGCCCCCGAACATCCTACGAGCAGTACTTC
CDR3 protein: CASSIDGPRTSYEQYF

clone size: -
CDR3 length: 17
V gene: TRBV4-1
D gene: -
J gene: TRBJ2-2
CDR3 DNA: TGCGCCAGCAGCCAATTCCGGGGTGGGAAGGACACCGGGGAGCTGTTTTTT
CDR3 protein: CASSQFRGGKDTGELFF

clone size: -
CDR3 length: 15
V gene: TRBV7-9
D gene: -
J gene: TRBJ2-1
CDR3 DNA: TGTGCCAGCCCAGACCTCCTTGGCTCCTACAATGAGCAGTTCTTC
CDR3 protein: CASPDLLGSYNEQFF

clone size: -
CDR3 length: 13
V gene: TRBV27
D gene: -
J gene: TRBJ1-1
CDR3 DNA: TGTGCCAGCGGAACAACAGGGAACACTGAAGCTTTCTTT
CDR3 protein: CASGTTGNTEAFF

clone size: -
CDR3 length: 13
V gene: TRBV5-1
D gene: -
J gene: TRBJ1-1
CDR3 DNA: TGCGCCAGCAGCTTGGTCGGGGGCGCTGAAGCTTTCTTT
CDR3 protein: CASSLVGGAEAFF

clone size: -
CDR3 length: 17
V gene: TRBV4-3
D gene: TRBD1
J gene: TRBJ1-1
CDR3 DNA: TGCGCCAGCAGCCAAGAATCACAGGGGACTTTGAACACTGAAGCTTTCTTT
CDR3 protein: CASSQESQGTLNTEAFF

clone size: -
CDR3 length: 14
V gene: TRBV6-1
D gene: TRBD1
J gene: TRBJ1-5
CDR3 DNA: TGTGCCAGCAGTCAAAAGACAGGGTGGCTGCCCCAGCATTTT
CDR3 protein: CASSQKTGWLPQHF

clone size: -
CDR3 length: 17
V gene: TRBV11-2
D gene: -
J gene: TRBJ1-2
CDR3 DNA: TGTGCCAGCAGCTTAGATCAGGGAACAGACTGGTGGGATGGCTACACCTTC
CDR3 protein: CASSLDQGTDWWDGYTF

clone size: -
CDR3 length: 15
V gene: TRBV27
D gene: -
J gene: TRBJ1-4
CDR3 DNA: TGTGCCAGCAGTCTCGGGACATGGAGAGATGAAAAACTGTTTTTT
CDR3 protein: CASSLGTWRDEKLFF

clone size: -
CDR3 length: 15
V gene: TRBV5-1
D gene: -
J gene: TRBJ2-1
CDR3 DNA: TGCGCCAGCAGCTTGGGCGGGCTCTCCTACAATGAGCAGTTCTTC
CDR3 protein: CASSLGGLSYNEQFF

clone size: -
CDR3 length: 16
V gene: TRBV19
D gene: TRBD2
J gene: TRBJ2-1
CDR3 DNA: TGTGCCAGTAGTAGAACCGGGACTAGCGGCTACAATGAGCAGTTCTTC
CDR3 protein: CASSRTGTSGYNEQFF

clone size: -
CDR3 length: 15
V gene: TRBV4-1
D gene: TRBD1
J gene: TRBJ2-7
CDR3 DNA: TGCGCCAGCAGCCACCCCAAGACAGGGTACTACGAGCAGTACTTC
CDR3 protein: CASSHPKTGYYEQYF

clone size: -
CDR3 length: 13
V gene: TRBV5-6
D gene: -
J gene: TRBJ1-1
CDR3 DNA: TGTGCCAGCAGCAATACGGGACTCACTGAAGCTTTCTTT
CDR3 protein: CASSNTGLTEAFF

clone size: -
CDR3 length: 14
V gene: TRBV29-1
D gene: -
J gene: TRBJ2-7
CDR3 DNA: TGCAGCGTTTGGGTGGGGTCCCGTTCCTACGAGCAGTACTTC
CDR3 protein: CSVWVGSRSYEQYF

clone size: -
CDR3 length: 15
V gene: TRBV7-6
D gene: TRBD1
J gene: TRBJ2-7
CDR3 DNA: TGTGCCAGCAGCTCAAGACAGGGGAACTTCTACGAGCAGTACTTC
CDR3 protein: CASSSRQGNFYEQYF

clone size: -
CDR3 length: 13
V gene: TRBV28
D gene: -
J gene: TRBJ1-1
CDR3 DNA: TGTGCCAGCAGTTTACGAGGAGGCGTTGAAGCTTTCTTT
CDR3 protein: CASSLRGGVEAFF

clone size: -
CDR3 length: 14
V gene: TRBV5-4
D gene: TRBD1
J gene: TRBJ1-1
CDR3 DNA: TGTGCCAGCAGCTTGGAGAGGGGACAGACGGAAGCTTTCTTT
CDR3 protein: CASSLERGQTEAFF

clone size: -
CDR3 length: 11
V gene: TRBV7-9
D gene: -
J gene: TRBJ2-1
CDR3 DNA: TGTGCCAGCAGCTTATCCAGGGAATTGTTCTTC
CDR3 protein: CASSLSRELFF

clone size: -
CDR3 length: 15
V gene: TRBV19
D gene: TRBD1
J gene: TRBJ2-2
CDR3 DNA: TGTGCCAGTAGTATCAGAAGACAGGGAACCGGGGAGCTGTTTTTT
CDR3 protein: CASSIRRQGTGELFF

clone size: -
CDR3 length: 16
V gene: TRBV18
D gene: TRBD1
J gene: TRBJ2-7
CDR3 DNA: TGTGCCAGCTCAGGTTCCCTTAAGACAGGGGGAAACGAGCAGTACTTC
CDR3 protein: CASSGSLKTGGNEQYF

clone size: once
CDR3 length: 12
V gene: TRBV27
D gene: TRBD1
J gene: TRBJ2-7
CDR3 DNA: TGTGCCAGCTCGGACAGGGGCTACGAGCAGTACTTC
CDR3 protein: CASSDRGYEQYF

clone size: -
CDR3 length: 14
V gene: TRBV7-9
D gene: TRBD1
J gene: TRBJ2-7
CDR3 DNA: TGTGCCAGCAGTCCCGGGACAGGGAACTACGAGCAGTACTTC
CDR3 protein: CASSPGTGNYEQYF

clone size: -
CDR3 length: 13
V gene: TRBV7-2
D gene: -
J gene: TRBJ2-7
CDR3 DNA: TGTGCCAGCAGCCAAAGGGTCCTCTACGAGCAGTACTTC
CDR3 protein: CASSQRVLYEQYF

clone size: -
CDR3 length: 16
V gene: TRBV4-3
D gene: -
J gene: TRBJ1-4
CDR3 DNA: TGCGCCAGCAGCCAAGATCGTACAGCGCTTAATGAAAAACTGTTTTTT
CDR3 protein: CASSQDRTALNEKLFF

clone size: -
CDR3 length: 15
V gene: TRBV7-3
D gene: -
J gene: TRBJ2-1
CDR3 DNA: TGTGCCAGCAGCTTACAAGGCCCCCGACCCAATGAGCAGTTCTTC
CDR3 protein: CASSLQGPRPNEQFF

clone size: -
CDR3 length: 13
V gene: TRBV10-3
D gene: -
J gene: TRBJ2-7
CDR3 DNA: TGTGCCATCAGTGGGCAGGGCTCCTACGAGCAGTACTTC
CDR3 protein: CAISGQGSYEQYF

clone size: -
CDR3 length: 15
V gene: TRBV28
D gene: TRBD2
J gene: TRBJ2-1
CDR3 DNA: TGTGCCAGCAGTTTACTGGCGGGGGCCTACAATGAGCAGTTCTTC
CDR3 protein: CASSLLAGAYNEQFF

clone size: -
CDR3 length: 16
V gene: TRBV7-9
D gene: TRBD2
J gene: TRBJ2-1
CDR3 DNA: TGTGCCAGCAGCTACCCCGGACTAGCGGGAAATAATGAGCAGTTCTTC
CDR3 protein: CASSYPGLAGNNEQFF

clone size: -
CDR3 length: 12
V gene: TRBV27
D gene: TRBD1
J gene: TRBJ1-2
CDR3 DNA: TGTGCCAGCAGCCAGGGGGCTCGAGGCTACACCTTC
CDR3 protein: CASSQGARGYTF

clone size: -
CDR3 length: 11
V gene: TRBV29-1
D gene: -
J gene: TRBJ1-2
CDR3 DNA: TGCAGTGTCCAGAGTAACTATGGCTACACCTTC
CDR3 protein: CSVQSNYGYTF

clone size: -
CDR3 length: 15
V gene: TRBV27
D gene: TRBD2
J gene: TRBJ2-7
CDR3 DNA: TGTGCCAGCAGTTTGGGGACTAGCGTCAGCTACGAGCAGTACTTC
CDR3 protein: CASSLGTSVSYEQYF

clone size: -
CDR3 length: 14
V gene: TRBV10-3
D gene: -
J gene: TRBJ2-7
CDR3 DNA: TGTGCCATCAGTGATAACAATGTCCGGGACGAGCAGTACTTC
CDR3 protein: CAISDNNVRDEQYF

clone size: -
CDR3 length: 14
V gene: TRBV7-9
D gene: -
J gene: TRBJ1-1
CDR3 DNA: TGTGCCAGCAGCCCAGGGTCCTCGAACACTGAAGCTTTCTTT
CDR3 protein: CASSPGSSNTEAFF

clone size: once
CDR3 length: 19
V gene: TRBV18
D gene: -
J gene: TRBJ2-5
CDR3 DNA: TGTGCCAGCCCAACCCTTTCCGGTCCTAGCGCAATGTACCAAGAGACCCAGTACTTC
CDR3 protein: CASPTLSGPSAMYQETQYF

clone size: -
CDR3 length: 14
V gene: TRBV6-5
D gene: TRBD1
J gene: TRBJ2-1
CDR3 DNA: TGTGCCAGCAGTTCAGGGGGCTGGGCCGGGGGGCAGTTCTTC
CDR3 protein: CASSSGGWAGGQFF

clone size: -
CDR3 length: 14
V gene: TRBV27
D gene: -
J gene: TRBJ2-7
CDR3 DNA: TGTGCCAGCAGTTTAGCAGGGTCCTACTACGAGCAGTACTTC
CDR3 protein: CASSLAGSYYEQYF

clone size: -
CDR3 length: 17
V gene: TRBV28
D gene: TRBD1
J gene: TRBJ2-1
CDR3 DNA: TGTGCCAGCAGACTTATAGTAGACAGGGTCGGCTACAATGAGCAGTTCTTC
CDR3 protein: CASRLIVDRVGYNEQFF

clone size: -
CDR3 length: 14
V gene: TRBV11-3
D gene: -
J gene: TRBJ2-5
CDR3 DNA: TGTGCCAGCAGCGCCCAACAGGGTACGGAGACCCAGTACTTC
CDR3 protein: CASSAQQGTETQYF

clone size: -
CDR3 length: 13
V gene: TRBV11-2
D gene: -
J gene: TRBJ2-3
CDR3 DNA: TGTGCCAGCAGCTTAGATAGGGAAGATACGCAGTATTTT
CDR3 protein: CASSLDREDTQYF

clone size: -
CDR3 length: 14
V gene: TRBV5-1
D gene: -
J gene: TRBJ2-7
CDR3 DNA: TGCGCCAGCAGCTTGGTTGGGACCAACTACGAGCAGTACTTC
CDR3 protein: CASSLVGTNYEQYF

clone size: -
CDR3 length: 18
V gene: TRBV28
D gene: TRBD1
J gene: TRBJ2-3
CDR3 DNA: TGTGCCAGCAGCTTCTGGGCCGACAGGGACACTAGCACAGATACGCAGTATTTT
CDR3 protein: CASSFWADRDTSTDTQYF

clone size: -
CDR3 length: 16
V gene: TRBV27
D gene: -
J gene: TRBJ2-3
CDR3 DNA: TGTGCCAGCAGTTTAAGGCTAGCGATAAGCACAGATACGCAGTATTTT
CDR3 protein: CASSLRLAISTDTQYF

clone size: -
CDR3 length: 16
V gene: TRBV7-3
D gene: TRBD2
J gene: TRBJ2-1
CDR3 DNA: TGTGCCAGCAGCTTAGTGGCGGGAGGGCCCTACAATGAGCAGTTCTTC
CDR3 protein: CASSLVAGGPYNEQFF